The clone carrying this TCR beta chain has more than one count but fewer than ten. Time point described: newly diagnosed GD, antithyroid drugs for less than 3 months. PBMCs provided the RNA from which the TCR library was made. Graves' disease diagnoses used American Thyroid Association guidelines. The source of the sample is a study of regulatory T cells in long-lasting Graves disease. Trimming stripped 5 bases from V and 5 bases from J, with 15 bases between. Per germline, CDR1 LNHDA and CDR2 SQIVND (reference sequence). This CDR3 is 14 amino acids long. Researchers made TCR beta libraries by using iRepertoire HTBI primers and running Arm-PCR on CDR3 regions. TCRdb fed the multiplex PCR reads into MiXCR, producing one record per CDR3 protein. The sample contains approximately 480,000 distinct CDR3 sequences, under 20% of which appear only once. These data were also filed under a second study, of T cells in Graves' hyperthyroidism and ophthalmopathy. This second report adds: Diagnostic assessment was based on clinical symptoms, serum thyroxine and TRAb, thyroid ultrasound and orbital computed tomography. The HTBI primer set served for first-round RT-PCR of the TCR CDR3. Peripheral blood also featured most of the thyroid clonotypes expanded above 0.001.

The origin of this receptor is a man aged 35-49 years with Graves disease. The sample consisted of peripheral blood mononuclear cells (PBMCs), taken at new diagnosis, from a patient treated with antithyroid drugs. V is TRBV19 and J is TRBJ1-1; D is ambiguous. This CDR3 reads CASSPPGERTEAFF. Here the CDR3 DNA reads TGTGCCAGTAGTCCCCCAGGCGAGAGGACTGAAGCTTTCTTT.